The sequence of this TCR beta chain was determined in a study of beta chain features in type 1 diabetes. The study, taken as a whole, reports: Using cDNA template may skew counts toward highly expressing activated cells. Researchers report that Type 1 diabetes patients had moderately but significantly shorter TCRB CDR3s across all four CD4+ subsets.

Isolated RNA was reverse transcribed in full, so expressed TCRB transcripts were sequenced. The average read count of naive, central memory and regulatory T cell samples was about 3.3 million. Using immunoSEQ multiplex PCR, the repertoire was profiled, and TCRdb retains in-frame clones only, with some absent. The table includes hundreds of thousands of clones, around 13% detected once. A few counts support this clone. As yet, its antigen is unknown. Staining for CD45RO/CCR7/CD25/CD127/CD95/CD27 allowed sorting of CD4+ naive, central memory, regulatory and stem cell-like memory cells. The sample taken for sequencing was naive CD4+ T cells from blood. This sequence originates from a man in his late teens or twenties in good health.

CDR3 sequence: CASSRIRGGTSGRAWHEQYF. The CDR3 DNA sequence: TGCGCCAGCAGCCGAATTAGAGGCGGGACTAGCGGGAGGGCCTGGCACGAGCAGTACTTC. This chain uses TRBV4-1 with TRBJ2-7; 16 nucleotides align to TRBD2. Losses at the gene ends were 4 bases for V and 5 bases for J; bases not matched to a gene: 17. The CDR3 length is 20 residues. Germline V gives CDR1 MGHRA, CDR2 YSYEKL.